The clone carrying this T cell receptor beta chain was counted at least ten times. Antigen: not known. Using its own MiXCR run on the reads, TCRdb lists one record per CDR3 protein. The sample has about 320,000 distinct CDR3 sequences; more than 9% are singletons. The record originates from a study of T cell repertoires in cytomegalovirus infection. Across the study: TCR beta signatures that were public indicated CMV infection and matching HLA type.

Looked up from germline, CDR1 is DFQATT and CDR2 is SNEGSKA (reference sequence). V was clipped by 6 bases and J by 0 bases, with 18 bases between them. This CDR3 spans 16 amino acids. Broader study findings: Public TCR beta family frequency separated CMV-and-HLA carriers, including in an independent cohort. What dominated the ex vivo response were HLA-C-restricted CMV-specific TCR beta clonotypes.

The receptor was isolated from a human donor in good health (CMV status not recorded). Some clones in this sample may be carry-over from other donors' samples. The chain carries TRBV20-1 and TRBJ1-5; D is undetermined. The material sequenced was PBMCs. The CDR3 nucleotides are TGCAGTGCCACCTCCCCTTGGCCTTATAGCAATCAGCCCCAGCATTTT. It specifies CSATSPWPYSNQPQHF.